Given below is one T cell receptor beta chain in context. No antigen is known for it. Base qualities are not recorded, but no much larger clone differs from it by a single base. The CDR3 regions of human TCRbeta chains were analyzed by immunosequencing. On the study's bioinformatics: TCRs in the repertoires were matched against a reference library of SARS-CoV-2-specific TCRs that had been generated with the MIRA antigen-specificity platform. Breadth was defined as the fraction of unique TCRs that were SARS-CoV-2-associated. Depth was defined as the fraction of total T cells that were SARS-CoV-2-associated. Each spike-specific TCR was assigned to its reactive spike region and to a CD4 or CD8 class using the MIRA data. Log10-transformed breadth and depth values were compared by one-way ANOVA with Sidak's multiple comparisons tests. Drawn from immuneACCESS, this table holds only the in-frame rearrangements with V and J called that TCRdb kept. Clones are partly lost; checked studies trace under half to an unresolved V gene and leave the rest unexplained. D and trimming were read from the DNA, whereas the V and J calls and clone size are those reported in that table. For this sample the table gives around 120,000 clones, of which approximately 83% were detected only once. Of the sample, approximately 1.7% is held by the ten largest clones.

This record comes from a study of T cell responses to AZD1222 COVID-19 vaccine (TCRdb year 2021). Some background on the complete study: Because spike-specific TCR depth and breadth did not differ between the two schedules, AZD1222 recipients who got a second dose at roughly 4 weeks were pooled with those who got a second dose at roughly 12 weeks. A total of 233 trial participants underwent TCR sequencing, of whom about 210 received two doses of AZD1222 and some 25 received two doses of the MenACWY control vaccine. Trial participants were enrolled by age into subgroups of 18-55, 56-69 and 70-plus years, and around 150, 28 and 57 TCR-sequenced participants, respectively, were included in these subgroups. The paper's findings and limits, for the study overall: Reportedly, close to half of the unique spike-specific TCRs recognized epitopes lying outside the regions that are mutated in the B.1.351 and B.1.1.7 variants. Only 5 to 7 AZD1222 recipients were SARS-CoV-2 seropositive at baseline, limiting conclusions about previously exposed vaccinees. Participants were mostly white British, with more females than males. The authors suggested clonal diversity may have been underestimated. After two AZD1222 doses, both the breadth and the depth of spike-specific TCRs were significantly higher than at day 0 and than in MenACWY recipients. The 56-69-year group was small, and its depth increase did not reach significance, likely because of low power. Vaccine-associated CD4 TCRs spanned the whole spike protein, with dominant responses in regions 160-218 and 743-854. Because no day 14 peak-response samples were available, the repertoires could be characterized only after the peak T cell response.

The time point tag for this specimen amounts to: baseline before first vaccination. Vaccinee samples were obtained from the UK trials COV001 and COV002, which included a single-blind randomized controlled phase 2/3 trial of AZD1222 (ChAdOx1 nCoV-19) in healthy adults. Trial participant PBMC samples were collected at day 0 and day 28 after the second dose for TCRbeta chain sequencing. There are 12 amino acids in the CDR3, from cysteine to phenylalanine inclusive. The retained sequence is limited to the CDR3, 36 bases, with the frame set at the first base. Trimming takes 3 bases from V and 3 bases from J, and the germline ends sit 5 bases apart. CDR1 and CDR2, per the germline V gene, are SGHRS and YFSETQ.

Recombination linked TRBV5-1 to TRBJ2-3; the D gene remains uncertain. Sequencing used peripheral blood, obtained on day 0 of AZD1222 vaccination. The clonotype originates from an adult in good health. This receptor carries the CDR3 CASSSSTDTQYF. The nucleotides are TGCGCCAGCAGCTCCTCTACAGATACGCAGTATTTT.